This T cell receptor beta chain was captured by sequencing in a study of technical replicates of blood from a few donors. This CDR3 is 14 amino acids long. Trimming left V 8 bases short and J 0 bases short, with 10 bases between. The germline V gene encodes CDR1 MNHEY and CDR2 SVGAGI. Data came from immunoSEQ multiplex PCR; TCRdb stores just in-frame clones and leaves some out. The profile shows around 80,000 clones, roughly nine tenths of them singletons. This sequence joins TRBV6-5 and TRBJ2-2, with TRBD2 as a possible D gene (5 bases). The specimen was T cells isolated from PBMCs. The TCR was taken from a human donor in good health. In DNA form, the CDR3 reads TGTGCCAGCTCGGAGCGGACGAACACCGGGGAGCTGTTTTTT. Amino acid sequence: CASSERTNTGELFF.